A single T cell receptor (beta chain) is shown here with its context. This entry belongs to a study of T cell responses to AZD1222 COVID-19 vaccine. In germline, CDR1 is SNHLY, CDR2 FYNNEI. Trimming removed 6 bases from V and 0 bases from J, with 11 bases in between. CDR3 length: 15 amino acids. Sequencing used immunoSEQ multiplex PCR; TCRdb keeps in-frame clones, though not all of them. Of 150,000 or so clones in the sample, around 90% were seen once. The rearrangement uses TRBV2 and TRBJ2-2, with D perhaps assigned TRBD1 or TRBD2 (5 bases each). The sample here was peripheral blood, taken on day 0 of AZD1222 vaccination. This TCR was sampled from an adult in good health. CDR3: CASSPGRANTGELFF. CDR3 coding DNA: TGTGCCAGCAGCCCGGGACGGGCGAACACCGGGGAGCTGTTTTTT.